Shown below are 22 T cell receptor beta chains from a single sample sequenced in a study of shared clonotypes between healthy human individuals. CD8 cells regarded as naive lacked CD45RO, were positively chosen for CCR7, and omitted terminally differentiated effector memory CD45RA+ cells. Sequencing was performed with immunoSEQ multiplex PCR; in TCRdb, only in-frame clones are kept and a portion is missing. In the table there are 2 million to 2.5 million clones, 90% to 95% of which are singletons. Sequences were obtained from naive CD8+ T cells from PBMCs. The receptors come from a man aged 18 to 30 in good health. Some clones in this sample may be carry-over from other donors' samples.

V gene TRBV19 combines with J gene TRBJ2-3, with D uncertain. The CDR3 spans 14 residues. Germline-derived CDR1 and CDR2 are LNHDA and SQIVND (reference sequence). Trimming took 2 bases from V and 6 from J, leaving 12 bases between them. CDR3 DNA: TGTGCCAGTAGTATATTGTGGGGATCGGATACGCAGTATTTT. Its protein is CASSILWGSDTQYF.

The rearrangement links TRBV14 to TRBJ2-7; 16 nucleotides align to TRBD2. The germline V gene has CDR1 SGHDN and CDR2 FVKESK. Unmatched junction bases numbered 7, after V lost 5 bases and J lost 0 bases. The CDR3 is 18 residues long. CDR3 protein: CASSSGLAGGENSYEQYF. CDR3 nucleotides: TGTGCCAGCAGCTCGGGACTAGCGGGAGGGGAAAACTCCTACGAGCAGTACTTC.

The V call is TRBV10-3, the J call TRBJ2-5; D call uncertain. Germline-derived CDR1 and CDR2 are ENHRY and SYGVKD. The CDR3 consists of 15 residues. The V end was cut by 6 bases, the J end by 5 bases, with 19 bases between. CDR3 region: CAISVSVGLGETQYF. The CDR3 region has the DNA TGTGCCATCAGCGTATCAGTGGGCCTTGGGGAGACCCAGTACTTC.

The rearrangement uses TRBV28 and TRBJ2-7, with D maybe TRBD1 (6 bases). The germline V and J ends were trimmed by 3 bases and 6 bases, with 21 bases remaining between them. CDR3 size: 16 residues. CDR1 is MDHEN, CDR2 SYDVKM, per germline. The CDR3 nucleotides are TGTGCCAGCAGTTTGCCCACTCCAGGGGCGCGAGGCGAGCAGTACTTC. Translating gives CASSLPTPGARGEQYF. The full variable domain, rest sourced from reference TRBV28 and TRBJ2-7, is DVKVTQSSRYLVKRTGEKVFLECVQDMDHENMFWYRQDPGLGLRLIYFSYDVKMKEKGDIPEGYSVSREKKERFSLILESASTNQTSMYLCASSLPTPGARGEQYFGPGTRLTVT.

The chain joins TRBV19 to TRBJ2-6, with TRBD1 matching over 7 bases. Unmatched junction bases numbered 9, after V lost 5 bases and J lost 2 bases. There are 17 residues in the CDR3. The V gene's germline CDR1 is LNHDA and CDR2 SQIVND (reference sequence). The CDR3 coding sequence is TGTGCCAGTAGTCTAGGGGGCCCCATCCCTGGGGCCAACGTCCTGACTTTC. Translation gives CASSLGGPIPGANVLTF.

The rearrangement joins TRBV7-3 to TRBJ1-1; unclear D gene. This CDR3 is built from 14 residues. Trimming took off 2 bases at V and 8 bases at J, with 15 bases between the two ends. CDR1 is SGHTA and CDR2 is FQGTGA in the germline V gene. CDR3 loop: CASSLLGAETEAFF. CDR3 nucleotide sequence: TGTGCCAGCAGCTTACTTGGCGCTGAGACAGAAGCTTTCTTT.

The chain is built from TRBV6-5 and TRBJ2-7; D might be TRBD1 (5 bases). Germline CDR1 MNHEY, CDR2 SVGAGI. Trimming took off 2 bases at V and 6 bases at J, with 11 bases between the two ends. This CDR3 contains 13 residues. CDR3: CASSYREDSEQYF. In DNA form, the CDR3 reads TGTGCCAGCAGTTACAGGGAAGACAGCGAGCAGTACTTC.

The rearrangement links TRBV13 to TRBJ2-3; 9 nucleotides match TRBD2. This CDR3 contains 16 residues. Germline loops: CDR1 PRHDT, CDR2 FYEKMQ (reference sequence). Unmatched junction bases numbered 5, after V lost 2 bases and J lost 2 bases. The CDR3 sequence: CASSLSTSGFTDTQYF. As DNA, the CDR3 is TGTGCCAGCAGCTTATCGACTAGCGGATTCACAGATACGCAGTATTTT.

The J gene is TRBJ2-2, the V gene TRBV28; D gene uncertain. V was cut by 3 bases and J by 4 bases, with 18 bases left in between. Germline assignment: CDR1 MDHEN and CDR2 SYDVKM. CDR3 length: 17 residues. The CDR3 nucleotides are TGTGCCAGCAGTTTCGACCGATCTGGAGTATTCACCGGGGAGCTGTTTTTT. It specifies CASSFDRSGVFTGELFF.

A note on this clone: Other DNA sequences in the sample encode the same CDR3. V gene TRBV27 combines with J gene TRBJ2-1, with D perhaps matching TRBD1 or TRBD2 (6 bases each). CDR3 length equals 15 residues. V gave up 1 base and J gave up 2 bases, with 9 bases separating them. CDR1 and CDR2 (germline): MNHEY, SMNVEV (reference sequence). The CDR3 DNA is TGTGCCAGCAGTTTATTGGGGGGCGCCTACAATGAGCAGTTCTTC. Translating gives CASSLLGGAYNEQFF.

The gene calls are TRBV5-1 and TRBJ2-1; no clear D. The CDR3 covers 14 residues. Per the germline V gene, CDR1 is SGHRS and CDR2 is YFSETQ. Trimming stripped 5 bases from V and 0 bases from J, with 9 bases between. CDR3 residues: CASRPSSSYNEQFF. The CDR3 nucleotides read TGCGCCAGCAGACCCAGCAGCTCCTACAATGAGCAGTTCTTC.

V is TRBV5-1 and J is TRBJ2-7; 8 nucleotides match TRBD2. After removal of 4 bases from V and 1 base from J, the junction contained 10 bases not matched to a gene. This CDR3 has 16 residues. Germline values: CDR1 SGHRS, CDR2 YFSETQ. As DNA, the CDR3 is TGCGCCAGCAGCCCCTCGGGGGGGTATAGGTCCTACGAGCAGTACTTC. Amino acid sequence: CASSPSGGYRSYEQYF.

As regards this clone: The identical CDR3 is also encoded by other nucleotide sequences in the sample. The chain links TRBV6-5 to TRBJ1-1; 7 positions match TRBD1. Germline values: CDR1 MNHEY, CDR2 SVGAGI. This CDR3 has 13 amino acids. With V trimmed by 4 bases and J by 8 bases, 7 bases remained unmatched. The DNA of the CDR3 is TGTGCCAGCAGTTCCACAGGGGCCACCGAAGCTTTCTTT. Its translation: CASSSTGATEAFF.

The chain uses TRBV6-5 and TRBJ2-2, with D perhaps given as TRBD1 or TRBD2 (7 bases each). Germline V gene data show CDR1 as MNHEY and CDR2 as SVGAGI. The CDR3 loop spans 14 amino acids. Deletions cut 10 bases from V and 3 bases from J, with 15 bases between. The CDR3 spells CATQGGAYTGELFF. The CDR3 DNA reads TGTGCCACCCAGGGGGGGGCCTACACCGGGGAGCTGTTTTTT.

The CDR3, as DNA: TGTGCCAGCAACCGACCGTTAGCGGGTCTTCGAGACAATGAGCAGTTCTTC. Translation: CASNRPLAGLRDNEQFF. This chain links TRBV2 with TRBJ2-1; 7 bases are shared with TRBD2. CDR3 size: 17 residues. Germline V gene sequence: CDR1 SNHLY, CDR2 FYNNEI. V was pared by 7 bases and J by 5 bases, with 17 bases of the junction left unmatched.

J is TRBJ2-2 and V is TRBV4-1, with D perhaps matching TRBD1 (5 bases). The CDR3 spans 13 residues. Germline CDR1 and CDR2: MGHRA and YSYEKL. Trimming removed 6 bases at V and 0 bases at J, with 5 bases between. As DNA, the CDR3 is TGCGCCAGCAGACAGGCGAACACCGGGGAGCTGTTTTTT. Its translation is CASRQANTGELFF.

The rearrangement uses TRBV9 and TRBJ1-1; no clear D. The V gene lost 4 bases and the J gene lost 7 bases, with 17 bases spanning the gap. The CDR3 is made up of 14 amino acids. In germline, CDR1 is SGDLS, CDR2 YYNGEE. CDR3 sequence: CASSPRNSFREAFF. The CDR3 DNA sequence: TGTGCCAGCAGCCCTCGTAATTCTTTCCGTGAAGCTTTCTTT.

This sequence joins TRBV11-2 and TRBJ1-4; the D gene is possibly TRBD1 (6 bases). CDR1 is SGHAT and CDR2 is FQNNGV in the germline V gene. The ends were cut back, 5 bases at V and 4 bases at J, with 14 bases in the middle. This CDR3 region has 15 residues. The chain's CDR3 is CASSGRGKYNEKLFF. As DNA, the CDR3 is TGTGCCAGCAGCGGAAGGGGGAAGTATAATGAAAAACTGTTTTTT.

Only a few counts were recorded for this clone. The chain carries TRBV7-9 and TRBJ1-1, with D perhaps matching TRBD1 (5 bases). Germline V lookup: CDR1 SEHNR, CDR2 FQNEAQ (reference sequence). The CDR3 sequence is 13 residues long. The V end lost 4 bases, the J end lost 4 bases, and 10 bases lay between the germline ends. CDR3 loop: CASSYPRGTEAFF. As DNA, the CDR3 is TGTGCCAGCAGCTACCCGAGGGGCACTGAAGCTTTCTTT.

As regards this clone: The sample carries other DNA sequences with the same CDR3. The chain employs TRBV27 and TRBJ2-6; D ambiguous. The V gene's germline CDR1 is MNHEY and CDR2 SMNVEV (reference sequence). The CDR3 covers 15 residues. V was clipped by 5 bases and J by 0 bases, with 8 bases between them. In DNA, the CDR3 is TGTGCCAGCAGTCCCGGGTTCTCTGGGGCCAACGTCCTGACTTTC. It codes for CASSPGFSGANVLTF.

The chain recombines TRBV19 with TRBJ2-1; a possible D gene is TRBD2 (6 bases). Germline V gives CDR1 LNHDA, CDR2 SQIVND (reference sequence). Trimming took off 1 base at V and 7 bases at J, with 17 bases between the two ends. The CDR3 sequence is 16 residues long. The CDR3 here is CASSIVGSFGGNEQFF. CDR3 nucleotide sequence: TGTGCCAGTAGTATAGTCGGGTCGTTTGGGGGGAATGAGCAGTTCTTC.

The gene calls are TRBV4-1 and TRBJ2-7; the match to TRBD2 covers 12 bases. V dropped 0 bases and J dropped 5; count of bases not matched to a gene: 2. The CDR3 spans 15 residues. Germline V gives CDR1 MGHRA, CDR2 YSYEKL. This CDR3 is CASSQDPSGRDEQYF. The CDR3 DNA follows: TGCGCCAGCAGCCAAGATCCTAGCGGGAGGGACGAGCAGTACTTC.